These 20 T cell receptor beta chains were sequenced from one sample in a study of beta chain features in type 1 diabetes. Expressed TCRB transcripts got sequenced, as all isolated RNA was reverse transcribed. The assay was immunoSEQ multiplex PCR, and TCRdb's table has in-frame clones only and misses some. The repertoire has 150,000 to 200,000 clones, approximately 8.4% of them found once; the top ten carry about 2.1%. The specimen was central memory CD4+ T cells from blood. Receptors originate from a woman between 18 and 29 years old in good health.

This clone was detected only a few times. This sequence joins TRBV23-1 and TRBJ1-5; D may be TRBD1 (5 bases). TRBV23-1 is an ORF, and what it does is uncertain. The germline V and J ends were trimmed by 7 bases and 0 bases, with 16 bases remaining between them. This CDR3 has 16 residues. The CDR3: CASTKTVDYSNQPQHF. The CDR3 region has the DNA TGCGCCAGCACCAAGACAGTCGATTATAGCAATCAGCCCCAGCATTTT.

Regarding this clone: Different DNA sequences within this sample yield the same CDR3. The chain couples TRBV7-2 to TRBJ1-2, with D possibly TRBD1 on 6 matching bases. V was shortened by 5 bases and J by 5 bases, with 12 bases between the two germline ends. This CDR3 has 13 residues. The germline gives CDR1 SGHTA, CDR2 FQGNSA. The CDR3 region has the DNA TGTGCCAGCAGCCAAGGGCAGGGGTATGGCTACACCTTC. This translates into CASSQGQGYGYTF.

At least ten counts were recorded for this clone. Written as DNA, the CDR3 is TGCGCCAGCAGCGTTACAGGGGACTATGGCTACACCTTC. This sequence encodes CASSVTGDYGYTF. The chain is built from TRBV5-1 and TRBJ1-2, with 7 bases that match TRBD1. The CDR3 length is 13 residues. Germline trimming cut 4 bases from V and 3 bases from J; bases unmatched to any gene: 3. Germline CDR1 reads SGHRS; CDR2 reads YFSETQ.

This clone was detected only a few times. The chain recombines TRBV2 with TRBJ2-1; 9 bases are shared with TRBD2. Germline V gene sequence: CDR1 SNHLY, CDR2 FYNNEI. The CDR3 is made up of 15 amino acids. Trimming took 4 bases from V and 4 from J; bases not matched to a gene: 5. CDR3 amino acids: CASSARRGGYNEQFF. The CDR3 DNA reads as TGTGCCAGCAGTGCGCGGCGGGGGGGGTACAATGAGCAGTTCTTC.

V usage is TRBV10-3 and J usage is TRBJ2-7; TRBD1 aligns across 9 bases. Per germline, CDR1 ENHRY and CDR2 SYGVKD. The CDR3 consists of 15 residues. Trimming removed 7 bases from V and 6 bases from J; junction bases left unmatched: 13. Written as DNA, the CDR3 is TGTGCCATCACCCCGGGACAGGGAGGCGACCGCGAGCAGTACTTC. Protein product: CAITPGQGGDREQYF.

This clone showed up just a few times. The chain uses TRBV7-2 and TRBJ1-6; no clear D. CDR1 and CDR2 (germline): SGHTA, FQGNSA. The CDR3 has 12 residues. Trimming left V 1 base short and J 11 bases short, with 6 bases between. This chain's CDR3 is CASSLDWPPLHF. In DNA, the CDR3 is TGTGCCAGCAGCTTAGATTGGCCACCCCTCCACTTT.

Only a few counts were recorded for this clone. The CDR3 loop reads CASSQELAGDFTYEQYF. CDR3 nucleotide sequence: TGTGCCAGCAGCCAAGAACTAGCGGGAGATTTCACCTACGAGCAGTACTTC. The V and J genes are TRBV4-2 and TRBJ2-7; TRBD2 aligns across 11 bases. V shed 0 bases and J 2 bases; nucleotides not matched to a gene: 6. There are 17 residues in the CDR3. Germline CDR1 LGHNA, CDR2 YNFKEQ.

This chain links TRBV7-2 with TRBJ2-7; D perhaps matches TRBD1 (5 bases). CDR1 SGHTA and CDR2 FQGNSA come from the germline V gene. The CDR3 is 14 amino acids. V dropped 5 bases and J dropped 5 bases, with 16 bases sitting between them. In nucleotides, the CDR3 is TGTGCCAGCAGCCCAGGGCAGCGCGGCGACGAGCAGTACTTC. It is translated as CASSPGQRGDEQYF.

This chain links TRBV5-1 with TRBJ1-2; D uncertain. The V end lost 1 base, the J end lost 0 bases, and 7 bases lay between the germline ends. The V gene's germline CDR1 is SGHRS and CDR2 YFSETQ. The CDR3 runs to 14 residues. CDR3 sequence reads: CASSLTPSNYGYTF. The CDR3 coding sequence is TGCGCCAGCAGCTTGACACCCTCTAACTATGGCTACACCTTC.

This clone has just a few counts. The rearrangement links TRBV30 to TRBJ2-5; D possibly corresponds to TRBD1 (5 bases). Germline V gene lookup returns CDR1 GTSNPN and CDR2 SVGIG (reference sequence). Between the trimmed V and J ends, which lost 3 bases and 1 base, there was a span of 9 bases. The CDR3 runs 13 residues. CDR3: CAWSKGVQETQYF. The CDR3 nucleotides are TGTGCCTGGAGCAAAGGGGTCCAAGAGACCCAGTACTTC.

Here the CDR3 reads CASSLIRVGTEAFF. The CDR3 bases are TGTGCCAGCAGCTTAATCAGGGTAGGAACTGAAGCTTTCTTT. The chain carries TRBV7-2 and TRBJ1-1; D is possibly TRBD1 (5 bases). The V end was cut by 2 bases, the J end by 5 bases, with 12 bases between. Germline V gene sequence: CDR1 SGHTA, CDR2 FQGNSA. The CDR3 totals 14 residues.

The table lists this clone with a few counts. V gene TRBV7-2 combines with J gene TRBJ1-2; D remains ambiguous. From germline, CDR1 is SGHTA and CDR2 FQGNSA. This CDR3 spans 13 amino acids. Between the trimmed V and J ends, which lost 1 base and 6 bases, there was a span of 9 bases. CDR3: CASSLVRGNGYTF. CDR3 nucleotide sequence: TGTGCCAGCAGCTTAGTTCGGGGTAATGGCTACACCTTC.

This clone was picked up a small number of times. The chain is built from TRBV30 and TRBJ2-1; TRBD1 matches at 7 bases. CDR1 GTSNPN and CDR2 SVGIG come from the germline V gene (reference sequence). Germline trimming cut 2 bases from V and 7 bases from J; bases unmatched to any gene: 8. The CDR3 totals 14 residues. Here the CDR3 reads CAWSRKGASNEQFF. The CDR3 DNA reads as TGTGCCTGGAGTAGGAAGGGGGCGAGTAATGAGCAGTTCTTC.

This sequence joins TRBV10-3 and TRBJ2-3, with 10 bases that match TRBD1. Losses at the gene ends were 6 bases for V and 1 base for J; bases not matched to a gene: 1. The CDR3 sequence is 14 residues long. The germline gives CDR1 ENHRY, CDR2 SYGVKD. CDR3 coding DNA: TGTGCCATCAGCGGGACAGGGGGCACAGATACGCAGTATTTT. Its translation is CAISGTGGTDTQYF.

In its sample, this clone was seen a few times. The chain recombines TRBV7-2 with TRBJ1-3; no firm D call. The CDR3 extends over 14 amino acids. The germline CDR1 and CDR2 sequences are SGHTA and FQGNSA. The ends were cut back, 4 bases at V and 4 bases at J, with 11 bases in the middle. The CDR3 DNA sequence: TGTGCCAGCAGCTCCGGGTCCCGAGGAAACACCATATATTTT. It yields the protein CASSSGSRGNTIYF.

This clone appeared a few times. The rearrangement uses TRBV28 and TRBJ2-7, with TRBD2 as a possible D gene (5 bases). Between the trimmed V and J ends, which lost 3 bases and 6 bases, there was a span of 15 bases. In germline, CDR1 is MDHEN, CDR2 SYDVKM. This CDR3 contains 14 residues. Here the CDR3 reads CASSFQRVRAEQYF. As DNA, the CDR3 is TGTGCCAGCAGTTTCCAAAGGGTGAGGGCCGAGCAGTACTTC.

This clone was seen a few times. CDR3 DNA sequence: TGCGCCAGCAGCCAAGATGCCCGAGGTACGCAGTATTTT. Translating it yields CASSQDARGTQYF. The chain employs TRBV4-1 and TRBJ2-3, with D unclear. The CDR3 sequence is 13 residues long. Germline V gene sequence: CDR1 MGHRA, CDR2 YSYEKL. V lost 0 bases and J 8 bases, leaving 9 bases between the germline ends.

The chain employs TRBV30 and TRBJ2-5, with D hard to call. V was clipped by 1 base and J by 5 bases, with 8 bases between them. The germline CDR1 and CDR2 sequences are GTSNPN and SVGIG (reference sequence). This CDR3 spans 12 amino acids. The CDR3 loop is CAWSGSWETQYF. The CDR3 DNA is TGTGCCTGGAGTGGTAGCTGGGAGACCCAGTACTTC.

The chain has TRBV19 and TRBJ1-2; tentative D call: TRBD1 (6 bases). V was trimmed by 4 bases and J by 3 bases, leaving 12 bases between them. CDR3 length equals 14 residues. Germline V lookup: CDR1 LNHDA, CDR2 SQIVND (reference sequence). CDR3 sequence reads: CASSKQGADYGYTF. The DNA of the CDR3 is TGTGCCAGTAGTAAACAGGGAGCGGACTATGGCTACACCTTC.

The chain employs TRBV6-1 and TRBJ2-1; 14 bases are shared with TRBD2. Germline CDR1 reads MNHNS; CDR2 reads SASEGT. This CDR3 spans 16 amino acids. V was pared by 6 bases and J by 7 bases, with 8 bases of the junction left unmatched. Here the CDR3 reads CASSETGTSGRNEQFF. The CDR3, as DNA: TGTGCCAGCAGCGAAACTGGGACTAGCGGGAGAAATGAGCAGTTCTTC.